The clone carrying this T cell receptor beta chain has a handful of counts. Its antigen is unknown. The data are from a study of beta chain features in type 1 diabetes. Findings of the study overall: The study found fewer insertions and more deletions at VDJ junctions in type 1 diabetes patients. TCRB CDR3s were moderately but significantly shorter in Type 1 diabetes patients in all four CD4+ subsets. Any HLA effect on TCRB rearrangement was left unresolved by small sub-analyses.

Using CD45RO/CCR7/CD25/CD127/CD95/CD27, CD4+ naive, central memory, regulatory and stem cell-like memory cells were sorted. The CDR3 has 16 residues. Germline V gene sequence: CDR1 SGHVS, CDR2 FQNEAQ. Trimming cost V 5 bases and J 0 bases; bases outside gene matches: 6. All of the isolated RNA was reverse transcribed, so expressed TCRB transcripts were sequenced. Here immunoSEQ multiplex PCR was the method, and the copy in TCRdb shows in-frame clones only, minus some. The profile covers hundreds of thousands of clones, with about an eighth appearing a single time and 0.022% taken by the ten largest. Specimen: naive CD4+ T cells from blood. The receptor comes from a man aged 18 to 30 with type 1 diabetes. This sequence joins TRBV7-8 and TRBJ1-5; the match to TRBD1 covers 8 bases. This CDR3 reads CASSRDRFNSNQPQHF. The CDR3 region has the DNA TGTGCCAGCAGCAGGGACAGGTTCAATAGCAATCAGCCCCAGCATTTT.